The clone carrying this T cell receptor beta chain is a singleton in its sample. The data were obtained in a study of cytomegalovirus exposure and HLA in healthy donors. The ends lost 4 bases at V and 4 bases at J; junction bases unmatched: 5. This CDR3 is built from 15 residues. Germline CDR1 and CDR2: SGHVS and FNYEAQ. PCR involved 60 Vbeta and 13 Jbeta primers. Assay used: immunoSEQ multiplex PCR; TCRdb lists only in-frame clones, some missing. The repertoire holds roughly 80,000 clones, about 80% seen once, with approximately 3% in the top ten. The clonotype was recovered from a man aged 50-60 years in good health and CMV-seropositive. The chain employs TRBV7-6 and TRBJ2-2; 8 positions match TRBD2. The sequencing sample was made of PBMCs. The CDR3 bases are TGTGCCAGCAGCTCCGGGACTAGTGTCACCGGGGAGCTGTTTTTT. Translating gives CASSSGTSVTGELFF.